The 30 T cell receptor beta chains below were found in one sample sequenced in a study of shared clonotypes between healthy human individuals. CD8 cells regarded as naive lacked CD45RO, were positively chosen for CCR7, and omitted terminally differentiated effector memory CD45RA+ cells. The table came from immunoSEQ multiplex PCR; TCRdb's copy has only in-frame clones and leaves some out. In the table there are a few million clones, 85% to 95% of which are singletons. The sample taken for sequencing was naive CD8+ T cells from PBMCs. All receptors derive from a man aged 18-30 years in good health. Some clones in this sample may be carry-over from other donors' samples.

This chain joins TRBV28 and TRBJ1-2; tentatively, D is TRBD1 (5 bases). The V gene's germline CDR1 is MDHEN and CDR2 SYDVKM. The CDR3 covers 16 residues. The germline V and J ends were trimmed by 2 bases and 4 bases, with 17 bases remaining between them. CDR3 nucleotide sequence: TGTGCCAGCAGTTTACCGGGTGTCTATGGGGGCTATGGCTACACCTTC. Residues: CASSLPGVYGGYGYTF.

The chain recombines TRBV6-5 with TRBJ1-2; 8 bases are a match to TRBD1. V shed 7 bases, J shed 8 bases, and the junction held 12 bases outside the gene matches. The CDR3 spans 14 residues. Germline CDR1 MNHEY, CDR2 SVGAGI. The CDR3 region has the DNA TGTGCCAGCACCCCCCTGGACAGGGACGACGGCTACACCTTC. Residues: CASTPLDRDDGYTF.

The rearrangement joins TRBV28 to TRBJ1-1; no clear D. CDR3 length: 11 residues. The V end was cut by 8 bases, the J end by 7 bases, with 11 bases between. CDR1 MDHEN and CDR2 SYDVKM come from the germline V gene. The DNA for the CDR3 is TGTGCCAGCCCCAGTGAGATTGAAGCTTTCTTT. Its translation: CASPSEIEAFF.

V is TRBV11-1 and J is TRBJ2-5, with D unresolved. The germline V gene has CDR1 SGHAT and CDR2 FQDESV (reference sequence). CDR3 length: 15 amino acids. V was pared by 3 bases and J by 1 base, with 12 bases between. Here the CDR3 DNA reads TGTGCCAGCAGCTTCGGAACAGAAGGCCAAGAGACCCAGTACTTC. This codes for CASSFGTEGQETQYF.

This chain connects TRBV21-1 to TRBJ1-3; TRBD1 is the table's D call and was not checked against the DNA. TRBV21-1 constitutes a pseudogene. The CDR3 covers 18 residues. CDR3 loop: CASSKAPWGSSSGNTIYF. CDR3 in DNA: TGTGCCAGCAGCAAAGCGCCTTGGGGCAGCAGCTCTGGAAACACCATATATTTT.

This clone was picked up one time. CDR3 DNA sequence: TGCAGCGCCCTTAATTGGTCATTCGATGAGCAGTTCTTC. This gives the protein CSALNWSFDEQFF. This chain uses TRBV29-1 with TRBJ2-1; D not certain. Germline CDR1 is SQVTM and CDR2 is ANQGSEA. The V end was cut by 7 bases, the J end by 8 bases, with 18 bases between. This CDR3 has 13 amino acids.

The rearrangement uses TRBV2 and TRBJ1-5; weak D call: TRBD1 (5 bases). The CDR3 covers 11 residues. V was shortened by 3 bases and J by 11 bases, with 8 bases between the two germline ends. Germline lookup yields CDR1 SNHLY and CDR2 FYNNEI. The chain's CDR3 is CASSEGGSQHF. CDR3 DNA: TGTGCCAGCAGTGAGGGGGGGTCCCAGCATTTT.

As regards this clone: Other DNA sequences in the sample encode the same CDR3. The DNA for the CDR3 is TGTGCCAGCAGCCAGGAGGATTACTCCTACGAGCAGTACTTC. It specifies CASSQEDYSYEQYF. The gene calls are TRBV4-2 and TRBJ2-7, with a tentative D call TRBD2 (5 bases). The CDR3 covers 14 residues. Trimming cost V 3 bases and J 0 bases, with 9 bases left between them. Germline loops: CDR1 LGHNA, CDR2 YNFKEQ.

On this clone itself: The sample carries other DNA sequences with the same CDR3. The CDR3 reads CASSYSTGGTYEQYF. The DNA of the CDR3 is TGTGCCAGCAGTTACTCGACAGGGGGCACCTACGAGCAGTACTTC. The rearrangement links TRBV6-6 to TRBJ2-7; 10 nucleotides line up with TRBD1. This CDR3 has 15 amino acids. Germline CDR1 and CDR2: MNHNY and SVGAGI (reference sequence). J lost 2 bases, V lost 0 bases, and 1 base had no gene match.

The chain combines TRBV28 with TRBJ1-3; weak D call: TRBD1 (5 bases). Germline CDR1 MDHEN, CDR2 SYDVKM. The CDR3 runs to 17 residues. The ends were cut back, 8 bases at V and 2 bases at J, with 22 bases in the middle. This chain's CDR3 is CASAFDGGEDPGNTIYF. The DNA for the CDR3 is TGTGCCAGCGCATTCGACGGGGGAGAAGACCCTGGAAACACCATATATTTT. Full variable domain (missing parts from reference TRBV28 and TRBJ1-3): DVKVTQSSRYLVKRTGEKVFLECVQDMDHENMFWYRQDPGLGLRLIYFSYDVKMKEKGDIPEGYSVSREKKERFSLILESASTNQTSMYLCASAFDGGEDPGNTIYFGEGSWLTVV.

The chain links TRBV5-1 to TRBJ2-2; a weak D match, TRBD2 (6 bases). Trimming removed 4 bases at V and 2 bases at J, with 12 bases between. CDR1 and CDR2 from the germline V gene are SGHRS and YFSETQ. The CDR3 loop spans 15 amino acids. DNA of the CDR3: TGCGCCAGCAGCCTGGGACTGGACAACACCGGGGAGCTGTTTTTT. It codes for CASSLGLDNTGELFF.

The CDR3 loop is CASSQAFLSYEQFF. CDR3 DNA: TGCGCCAGCAGCCAAGCGTTTTTGTCGTATGAGCAGTTCTTC. The V and J genes are TRBV4-3 and TRBJ2-1; D not resolved. The germline CDR1 and CDR2 sequences are LGHNA and YSLEER. Trimming took off 1 base at V and 8 bases at J, with 12 bases between the two ends. The CDR3 length is 14 residues.

The rearrangement uses TRBV15 and TRBJ2-7, with D hard to call. Germline V lookup: CDR1 LNHNV, CDR2 YYDKDF (reference sequence). Trimming took 0 bases from V and 1 from J, leaving 10 bases between them. The CDR3 totals 15 residues. CDR3 protein: CATSRDQASSYEQYF. For the CDR3, the DNA is TGTGCCACCAGCAGAGATCAAGCCAGTTCCTACGAGCAGTACTTC.

The V call is TRBV10-3, the J call TRBJ2-3, with D maybe TRBD2 (6 bases). Germline CDR1 reads ENHRY; CDR2 reads SYGVKD. The CDR3 consists of 15 residues. The ends were cut back, 2 bases at V and 0 bases at J, with 9 bases in the middle. The CDR3 sequence is CAISEETRSTDTQYF. The CDR3 nucleotides are TGTGCCATCAGTGAGGAGACTAGAAGCACAGATACGCAGTATTTT.

This chain connects TRBV27 to TRBJ2-7, with TRBD1 identical over 10 bases. The V gene's germline CDR1 is MNHEY and CDR2 SMNVEV (reference sequence). The ends lost 3 bases at V and 0 bases at J; junction bases unmatched: 8. The CDR3 has 17 residues. CDR3: CASSLHSGTGASYEQYF. The CDR3 DNA is TGTGCCAGCAGTTTGCACTCCGGGACAGGGGCCTCCTACGAGCAGTACTTC.

This clone was recorded only once. This sequence joins TRBV2 and TRBJ2-2; D is ambiguous. Looked up from germline, CDR1 is SNHLY and CDR2 is FYNNEI. The CDR3 is 16 residues long. Trimming shortened V by 6 bases and J by 1 base, and 15 bases separated the two germline ends. In DNA form, the CDR3 reads TGTGCCAGCAGAGCCCTTCGGACGGAGAACACCGGGGAGCTGTTTTTT. Encoded protein: CASRALRTENTGELFF.

V usage is TRBV6-6 and J usage is TRBJ1-5, with D perhaps matching TRBD1 (5 bases). V lost 8 bases and J 5 bases, leaving 19 bases between the germline ends. CDR3 size: 15 residues. CDR1 is MNHNY, CDR2 SVGAGI, per germline (reference sequence). The CDR3 bases are TGTGCCAGCCTGTGGTCCAGGGAAGGGTATCAGCCCCAGCATTTT. It yields the protein CASLWSREGYQPQHF.

This clone appeared once. The chain couples TRBV4-1 to TRBJ2-5; 7 bases align to TRBD1. TRBJ2-7 explains the end of the DNA better; the J call may be wrong. The CDR3 is made up of 15 amino acids. In germline, CDR1 is MGHRA, CDR2 YSYEKL. The CDR3 protein is CASSGRDSSSYEQYF. CDR3 DNA sequence: TGCGCCAGCAGCGGCCGGGACAGCAGCTCCTACGAGCAGTACTTC.

The V gene is TRBV9, the J gene TRBJ1-2; D perhaps matches TRBD1 (6 bases). The CDR3 length is 12 residues. Germline V CDR1 and CDR2: SGDLS, YYNGEE. With 2 bases removed from V and 6 bases from J, the gap between germline ends came to 8 bases. CDR3 amino acids: CASSVPGDGYTF. The CDR3 DNA is TGTGCCAGCAGCGTGCCAGGGGATGGCTACACCTTC. Using reference TRBV9 and TRBJ1-2 for the parts outside the CDR3, the full variable domain is DSGVTQTPKHLITATGQRVTLRCSPRSGDLSVYWYQQSLDQGLQFLIQYYNGEERAKGNILERFSAQQFPDLHSELNLSSLELGDSALYFCASSVPGDGYTFGSGTRLTVV.

This clone was picked up a small number of times. The sample holds other DNA sequences that translate to the same CDR3. The chain has TRBV7-9 and TRBJ1-5; D is perhaps TRBD1 (5 bases). The ends were cut back, 5 bases at V and 4 bases at J, with 9 bases in the middle. Germline loops: CDR1 SEHNR, CDR2 FQNEAQ (reference sequence). This CDR3 region has 13 residues. The CDR3 DNA sequence: TGTGCCAGCAGCCCAGACAGAAATCAGCCCCAGCATTTT. Protein: CASSPDRNQPQHF.

The chain carries TRBV27 and TRBJ2-7; D ambiguous. Trimming pared 6 bases from V and 3 bases from J, leaving 12 bases between. The length of the CDR3 is 13 residues. From germline, CDR1 is MNHEY and CDR2 SMNVEV (reference sequence). Here the CDR3 reads CASSHGLLYEQYF. In DNA form, the CDR3 reads TGTGCCAGCAGCCACGGGTTACTCTACGAGCAGTACTTC.

This rearrangement joins TRBV7-9 to TRBJ1-1; a weak D match, TRBD1 (6 bases). Germline-derived CDR1 and CDR2 are SEHNR and FQNEAQ (reference sequence). This CDR3 region has 14 residues. Trimming removed 5 bases at V and 6 bases at J, with 16 bases between. CDR3 loop: CASSATGSLAEAFF. The CDR3 DNA is TGTGCCAGCAGCGCCACAGGGTCCTTGGCTGAAGCTTTCTTT.

The chain is built from TRBV4-1 and TRBJ1-5, with a possible D match to TRBD1 (6 bases). V was trimmed by 0 bases and J by 0 bases, leaving 12 bases between them. CDR1 is MGHRA, CDR2 YSYEKL, per germline. This CDR3 has 17 amino acids. The CDR3 reads CASSQEGGGPSNQPQHF. The CDR3, as DNA: TGCGCCAGCAGCCAAGAAGGCGGGGGGCCTAGCAATCAGCCCCAGCATTTT.

The V gene is TRBV9, the J gene TRBJ2-3, with 8 bases lining up with TRBD2. Per germline, CDR1 SGDLS and CDR2 YYNGEE. This CDR3 has 15 residues. V gave up 1 base and J gave up 5 bases; unmatched junction bases: 6. CDR3 sequence reads: CASSVFGRGKDTQYF. The CDR3 nucleotides are TGTGCCAGCAGCGTATTCGGGAGGGGTAAAGATACGCAGTATTTT.

The V and J genes are TRBV4-1 and TRBJ1-1; unclear D gene. V lost 3 bases and J lost 5, with 16 bases in between. This CDR3 has 15 residues. Germline CDR1 and CDR2: MGHRA and YSYEKL. The CDR3 protein is CASSHTVAGRTEAFF. CDR3 sequence (DNA): TGCGCCAGCAGCCATACCGTTGCAGGTCGGACTGAAGCTTTCTTT.

This chain uses TRBV11-2 with TRBJ2-3, with 8 bases identical to TRBD2. The germline V gene has CDR1 SGHAT and CDR2 FQNNGV. The CDR3 covers 14 residues. Trimming at V came to 8 bases and at J to 1 base, leaving 5 bases not matched to a gene. The CDR3 loop reads CASLPGGGTDTQYF. The CDR3 DNA sequence: TGTGCCAGCCTCCCGGGGGGGGGCACAGATACGCAGTATTTT.

The chain carries TRBV11-3 and TRBJ2-1, with TRBD1 matching 10 bases. The junction had 10 bases not matched to a gene; V was cut back by 5 bases and J by 3 bases. In germline, CDR1 is SGHNT, CDR2 YENEEA. This CDR3 is built from 17 residues. The CDR3 region is CASSPGTGTGVYNEQFF. The CDR3 coding sequence is TGTGCCAGCAGCCCGGGGACCGGGACAGGGGTCTACAATGAGCAGTTCTTC.

The genes are TRBV28 and TRBJ2-7; D might be TRBD1 or TRBD2, each matching 6 bases. Trimming took 2 bases from V and 5 from J, leaving 10 bases between them. Germline CDR1 is MDHEN and CDR2 is SYDVKM. The CDR3 is made up of 13 amino acids. The CDR3 sequence: CASSLARGDEQYF. The CDR3 coding sequence is TGTGCCAGCAGTTTAGCTAGGGGGGACGAGCAGTACTTC.

The chain is built from TRBV7-9 and TRBJ2-1; tentatively, D is TRBD2 (5 bases). Deletions cut 5 bases from V and 13 bases from J, with 15 bases between. The CDR3 loop spans 12 amino acids. Germline V gene data show CDR1 as SEHNR and CDR2 as FQNEAQ (reference sequence). The CDR3 DNA sequence: TGTGCCAGCAGCACCGCGGACTTAAAACAGTTCTTC. As protein: CASSTADLKQFF.

V is TRBV4-1 and J is TRBJ2-1; 8 bases map to TRBD2. CDR1 MGHRA and CDR2 YSYEKL come from the germline V gene. The CDR3 runs to 16 residues. The V gene end was trimmed by 3 bases and the J gene end by 0 bases; junction bases not matched to a gene: 4. The CDR3 region is CASSHTSGSSYNEQFF. CDR3 sequence (DNA): TGCGCCAGCAGCCACACTAGCGGTAGCTCCTACAATGAGCAGTTCTTC.